This T cell receptor beta chain emerged from a study of persistence of HIV-infected CD4 T cells (dated by TCRdb to the early 2020s). For the study in its entirety: The study isolated CMV- and HIV-1 Gag-responding CD4+ T cells from ART-treated individuals to examine antigen-driven clonal expansion of HIV-1-infected cells. The median time participants had been on suppressive ART was 8 to 9 years. Peripheral blood samples of up to 180 mL were obtained at multiple time points, with the exception of two participants, for whom leukapheresis was performed at a single time point. The clonality of all cells in each sorted population was assessed by TCRbeta sequencing, whereas the clonality of infected cells was assessed by proviral sequencing. In the cross-participant TCR cluster analysis, under ten participants were included for CMV and about 7 participants were included for Gag.

On the study overall, not on this receptor specifically: Significantly lower TCRbeta richness was observed in CMV- and Gag-responding cells than in anti-CD3/anti-CD28-responding cells, and higher oligoclonality was observed in CMV-responding cells than in CD3/CD28-stimulated and Gag-responding cells. Bulk TCR analyses could not be restricted to the rare CMV-responding cells that actually carried HIV-1 proviruses. Antigen-responding cells were enriched for expanded CDR3beta sequences that were degenerate, which suggests that CD4+ responses to CMV and Gag underwent convergent selection. A correlation was observed between TCR oligoclonality and proviral oligoclonality within the same sorted populations. Few individuals were included in the study, and only a limited range of antigens was tested.

Worth noting for this clone: Its target antigen remains unknown. Nothing much larger sits one base from this clone, and base qualities are not available.

The immunoSEQ hsTCRB assay version 4 in survey mode was used to sequence TCRbeta repertoires from genomic DNA. For TCRbeta sequencing, genomic DNA was diluted to around 9.6 ng/uL, and up to 1 ug was used per sample. The study's own analysis went as follows. TCRbeta data analysis was done in ImmunoSeq Analyzer 3.0, and diversity was calculated on productive nucleotide rearrangements. Lower-bound TCR diversity was estimated with the improved Chao index, and clonality with the Gini coefficient using the Immunarch R package. Different nucleotide rearrangements encoding the same CDR3beta amino acid sequence were counted as distinct clonotypes. Differential abundance analysis identified TCRbeta sequences significantly enriched in antigen-responding cells relative to anti-CD3/anti-CD28-activated cells. GLIPH2 grouped TCRs by predicted peptide-MHC specificity, both within each participant and across combined participant data sets. This immuneACCESS table, as held by TCRdb, lists in-frame sequences with V and J called but not all clones. Of the missing ones, under half trace to an unresolved V gene in checked studies; the others have no known cause. That table gives V, J and clone size, and the DNA gave D and trimming. The sample has 35,000 to 45,000 clones on record, roughly 84% of them singletons. In total, the top ten clones hold about 5% of the sample.

The germline V gene yields MNHEY for CDR1 and SVGAGI for CDR2. V sheds 7 bases and J sheds 8 bases, leaving 11 bases between their ends. The CDR3 goes from the cysteine to the phenylalanine over 12 residues. The read is trimmed to its CDR3 DNA, 36 bases read in frame from base 1. The treatment or condition label here, explained by the study, means: suppressive antiretroviral therapy. A pool of overlapping HIV-1 Gag 15-mer peptides, at about 0.99 ug per peptide per mL, was used to stimulate the cells. Nonresponding CD40L-negative CD69-negative CD45RO-high memory CD4+ T cells were sorted as memory populations depleted of antigen-responding cells. Participants were HIV-1-infected adults who started suppressive ART during chronic infection. For at least 4 years, participants had undetectable plasma HIV-1 RNA, below 50 copies/mL. To be included, participants needed a CD4+ T cell count above 400 cells/uL and a positive CMV serology. Before stimulation, PBMCs were isolated using density centrifugation and then depleted of CD8+ T cells. For less than 20 hours, the CD8-depleted PBMCs were stimulated with anti-CD28/CD49d costimulation, a CD40-blocking antibody, and enfuvirtide to prevent new infections. Sorting was done on either a Beckman Coulter MoFlo Legacy or an XDP sorter, and propidium iodide was used to exclude dead cells. Genomic DNA was extracted using the QIAamp DNA Mini Kit for samples with more than one million cells and using the Quick-DNA Microprep Kit for all other samples.

The TCR was taken from an adult with HIV. The donor label of this sample is uncertain. The sample consisted of cultured CD4+ T cells from PBMCs, taken from a patient who received antiretroviral therapy. The cell subset or site label, as the study defines it: CD40L-CD69- CD45RO-high memory CD4 T cells not responding to Gag peptides. The chain is made from TRBV6-5 and TRBJ1-4, with TRBD1 tentatively as D gene (5 bases match). In nucleotides, the sequence is TGTGCCAGCAAGGACAAAGGGGAAAAACTGTTTTTT. Its protein is CASKDKGEKLFF.